This record covers a single T cell receptor (beta chain). Its antigen is unidentified. Being one base from a much bigger clone, this may be a read error. The length of the CDR3 is 15 residues. V lost 6 bases, J lost 2 bases, and 14 bases lay in between. Germline assignment: CDR1 MNHEY and CDR2 SVGAGI. In donors with ophthalmopathy, activity was moderate-to-severe, with CAS ≥3, NOSPECS ≥4 and duration under 3 months. The sample originates from a study of Graves' ophthalmopathy and Graves' hyperthyroidism. Across the study: Peripheral blood was gathered at the point of initial diagnosis, before any treatment started. Study-wide points: Blood samples also showed most expanded thyroid clonotypes exceeding 0.001 frequency. For separating ophthalmopathy from stable hyperthyroidism, a 13-signature model gave over 85% sensitivity and around 80% specificity.

RNA transcripts were the source from which TCR beta CDR3 regions were amplified. Scientists carried out first-round RT-PCR using HTBI primers and then a second-round multiplex PCR. TCRdb called the multiplex PCR reads again in MiXCR, with one record for every CDR3 protein. The data contain about 700,000 distinct CDR3 sequences, approximately 39% of them singletons. The sequence was collected from an adult man with Graves' ophthalmopathy. Sequenced material: peripheral blood. The chain has TRBV6-5 and TRBJ1-3; D might be TRBD1 (6 bases). CDR3 sequence reads: CASRGGTSPGNTIYF. The CDR3 bases are TGTGCCAGCAGGGGAGGGACAAGCCCTGGAAACACCATATATTTT.